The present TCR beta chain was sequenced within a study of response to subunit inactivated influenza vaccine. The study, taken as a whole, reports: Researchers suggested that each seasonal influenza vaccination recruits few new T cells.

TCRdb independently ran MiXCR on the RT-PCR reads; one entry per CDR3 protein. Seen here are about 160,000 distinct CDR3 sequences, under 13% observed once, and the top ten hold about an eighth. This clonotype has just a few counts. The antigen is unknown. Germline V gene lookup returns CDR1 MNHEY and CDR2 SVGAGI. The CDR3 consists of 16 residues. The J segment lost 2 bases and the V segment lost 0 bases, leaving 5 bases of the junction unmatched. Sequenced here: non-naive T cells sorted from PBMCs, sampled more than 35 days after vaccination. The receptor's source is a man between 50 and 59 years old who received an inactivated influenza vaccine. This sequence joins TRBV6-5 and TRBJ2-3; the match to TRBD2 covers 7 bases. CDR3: CASSYSRGVVTDTQYF. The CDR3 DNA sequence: TGTGCCAGCAGTTACTCCCGGGGGGTGGTCACAGATACGCAGTATTTT.